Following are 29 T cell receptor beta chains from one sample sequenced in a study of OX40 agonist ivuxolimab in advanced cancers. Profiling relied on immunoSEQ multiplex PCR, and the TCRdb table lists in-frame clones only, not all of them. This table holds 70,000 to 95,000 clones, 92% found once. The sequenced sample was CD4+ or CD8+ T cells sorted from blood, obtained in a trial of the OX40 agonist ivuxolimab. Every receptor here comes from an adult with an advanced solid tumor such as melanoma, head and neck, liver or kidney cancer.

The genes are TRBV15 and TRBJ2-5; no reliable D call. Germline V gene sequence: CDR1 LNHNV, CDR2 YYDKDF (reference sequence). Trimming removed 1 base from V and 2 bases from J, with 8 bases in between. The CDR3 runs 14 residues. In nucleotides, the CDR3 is TGTGCCACCAGCAGAGTTCGCAGGCAAGAGACCCAGTACTTC. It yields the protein CATSRVRRQETQYF.

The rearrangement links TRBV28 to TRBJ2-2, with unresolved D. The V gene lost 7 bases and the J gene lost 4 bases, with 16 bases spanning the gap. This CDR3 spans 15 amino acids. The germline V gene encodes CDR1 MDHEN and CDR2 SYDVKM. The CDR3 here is CASTSVLPLTGELFF. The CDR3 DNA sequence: TGTGCCAGCACCTCGGTTCTACCCCTCACCGGGGAGCTGTTTTTT.

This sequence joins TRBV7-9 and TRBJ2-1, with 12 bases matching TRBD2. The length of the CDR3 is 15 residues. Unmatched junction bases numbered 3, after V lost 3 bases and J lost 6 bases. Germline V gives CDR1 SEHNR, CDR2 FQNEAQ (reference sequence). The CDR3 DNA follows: TGTGCCAGCAGCTTCGGACTAGCGGGACCCAATGAGCAGTTCTTC. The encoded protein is CASSFGLAGPNEQFF.

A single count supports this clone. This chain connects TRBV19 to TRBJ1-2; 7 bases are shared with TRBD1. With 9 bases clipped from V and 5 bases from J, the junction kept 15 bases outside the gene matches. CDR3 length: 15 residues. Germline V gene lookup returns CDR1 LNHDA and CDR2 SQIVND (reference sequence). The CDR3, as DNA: TGTGCCAGAGCCTTCGACAGGGACGACCGGTATGGCTACACCTTC. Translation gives CARAFDRDDRYGYTF.

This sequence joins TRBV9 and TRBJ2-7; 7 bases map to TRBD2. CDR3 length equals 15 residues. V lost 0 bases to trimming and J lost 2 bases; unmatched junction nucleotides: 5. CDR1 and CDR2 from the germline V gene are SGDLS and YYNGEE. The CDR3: CASSVAASGPYEQYF. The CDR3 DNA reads TGTGCCAGCAGCGTAGCGGCTAGCGGACCCTACGAGCAGTACTTC.

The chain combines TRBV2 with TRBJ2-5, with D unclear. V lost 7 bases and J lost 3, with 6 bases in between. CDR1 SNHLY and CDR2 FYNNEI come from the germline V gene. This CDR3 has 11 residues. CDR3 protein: CASKTKETQYF. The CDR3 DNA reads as TGTGCCAGCAAGACCAAAGAGACCCAGTACTTC.

CDR3 nucleotide sequence: TGTGCCAGCAGCCAAGGTCCCGGGGCGGAAGGTGGCTACACCTTC. Residues: CASSQGPGAEGGYTF. This chain links TRBV4-2 with TRBJ1-2, with D perhaps TRBD1 (5 bases). V dropped 1 base and J dropped 7 bases, with 16 bases sitting between them. CDR1 and CDR2 (germline): LGHNA, YNFKEQ. The CDR3 runs to 15 residues.

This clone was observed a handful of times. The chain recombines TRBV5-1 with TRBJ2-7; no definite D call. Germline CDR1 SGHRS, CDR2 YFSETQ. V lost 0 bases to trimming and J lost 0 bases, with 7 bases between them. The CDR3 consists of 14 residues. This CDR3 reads CASSLGPGSYEQYF. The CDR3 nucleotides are TGCGCCAGCAGCTTGGGGCCGGGCTCCTACGAGCAGTACTTC.

In nucleotides, the CDR3 is TGCGCCAGCAGTGAGGCTAAAGCTAGCGGACCCTACGAGCAGTACTTC. This codes for CASSEAKASGPYEQYF. This chain joins TRBV10-1 and TRBJ2-7; 7 bases map to TRBD2. V shed 2 bases and J 2 bases; nucleotides not matched to a gene: 9. The CDR3 has 16 residues. CDR1 and CDR2 (germline): WNHNN, SYGVQD (reference sequence).

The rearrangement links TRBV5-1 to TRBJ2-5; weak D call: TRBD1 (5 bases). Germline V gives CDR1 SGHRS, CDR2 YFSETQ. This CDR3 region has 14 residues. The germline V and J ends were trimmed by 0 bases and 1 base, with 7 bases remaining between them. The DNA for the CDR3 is TGCGCCAGCAGCTTGGGTGGGGCCCAAGAGACCCAGTACTTC. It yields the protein CASSLGGAQETQYF.

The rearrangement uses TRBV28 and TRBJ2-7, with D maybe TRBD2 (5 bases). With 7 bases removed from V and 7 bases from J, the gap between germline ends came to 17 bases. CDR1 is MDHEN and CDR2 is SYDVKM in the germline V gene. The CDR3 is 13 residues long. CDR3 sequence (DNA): TGTGCCAGCACCCTGGGGTCCTGGGAGGAGCAGTACTTC. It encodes CASTLGSWEEQYF.

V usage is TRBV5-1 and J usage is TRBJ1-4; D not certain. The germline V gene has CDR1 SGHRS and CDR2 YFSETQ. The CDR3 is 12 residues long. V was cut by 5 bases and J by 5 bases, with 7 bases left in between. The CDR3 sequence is CASREGNEKLFF. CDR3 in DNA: TGCGCCAGCAGGGAAGGGAATGAAAAACTGTTTTTT. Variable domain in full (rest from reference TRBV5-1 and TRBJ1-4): KAGVTQTPRYLIKTRGQQVTLSCSPISGHRSVSWYQQTPGQGLQFLFEYFSETQRNKGNFPGRFSGRQFSNSRSEMNVSTLELGDSALYLCASREGNEKLFFGSGTQLSVL.

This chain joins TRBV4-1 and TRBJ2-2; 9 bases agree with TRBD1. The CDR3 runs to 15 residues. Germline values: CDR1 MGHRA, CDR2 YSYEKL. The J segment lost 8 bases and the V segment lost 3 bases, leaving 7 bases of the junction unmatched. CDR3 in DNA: TGCGCCAGCAGCCATACCGGGACAGGGACGGGGGAGCTGTTTTTT. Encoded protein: CASSHTGTGTGELFF.

CDR3 sequence: CASSPQVGYTF. As DNA, the CDR3 is TGTGCCAGCAGTCCCCAGGTCGGCTACACCTTC. The V call is TRBV2, the J call TRBJ1-2; D is unclear. V dropped 5 bases and J dropped 8 bases, with 9 bases sitting between them. CDR1 and CDR2 (germline): SNHLY, FYNNEI. This CDR3 is 11 amino acids long.

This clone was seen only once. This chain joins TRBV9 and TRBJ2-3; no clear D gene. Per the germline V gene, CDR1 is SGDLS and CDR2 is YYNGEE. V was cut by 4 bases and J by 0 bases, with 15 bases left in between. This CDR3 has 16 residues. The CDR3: CASSPLGGASTDTQYF. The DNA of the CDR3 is TGTGCCAGCAGCCCATTGGGCGGAGCTAGCACAGATACGCAGTATTTT.

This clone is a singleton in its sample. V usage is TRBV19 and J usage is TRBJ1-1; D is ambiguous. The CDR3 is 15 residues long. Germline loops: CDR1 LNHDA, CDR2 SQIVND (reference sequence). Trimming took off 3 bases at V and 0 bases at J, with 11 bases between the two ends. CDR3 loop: CASSMDHKMNTEAFF. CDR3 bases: TGTGCCAGTAGTATGGACCACAAGATGAACACTGAAGCTTTCTTT.

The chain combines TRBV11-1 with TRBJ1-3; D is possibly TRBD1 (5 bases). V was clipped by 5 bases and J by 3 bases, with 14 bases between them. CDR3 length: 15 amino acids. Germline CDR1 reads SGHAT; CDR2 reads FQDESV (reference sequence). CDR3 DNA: TGTGCCAGCAGCCGCAGGACACTTAATGGAAACACCATATATTTT. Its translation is CASSRRTLNGNTIYF.

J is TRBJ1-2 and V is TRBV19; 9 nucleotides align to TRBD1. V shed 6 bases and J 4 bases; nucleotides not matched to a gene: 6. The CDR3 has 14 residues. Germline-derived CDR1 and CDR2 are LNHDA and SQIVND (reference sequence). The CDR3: CASREQGAGYGYTF. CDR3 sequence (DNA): TGTGCCAGTAGAGAACAGGGGGCTGGCTATGGCTACACCTTC.

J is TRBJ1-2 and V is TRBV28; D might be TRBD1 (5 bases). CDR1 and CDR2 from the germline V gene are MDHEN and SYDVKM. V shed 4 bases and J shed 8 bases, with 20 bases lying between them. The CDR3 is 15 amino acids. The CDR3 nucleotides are TGTGCCAGCAGTTCGGGAGGAGGGGAAGAGTACGGCTACACCTTC. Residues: CASSSGGGEEYGYTF.

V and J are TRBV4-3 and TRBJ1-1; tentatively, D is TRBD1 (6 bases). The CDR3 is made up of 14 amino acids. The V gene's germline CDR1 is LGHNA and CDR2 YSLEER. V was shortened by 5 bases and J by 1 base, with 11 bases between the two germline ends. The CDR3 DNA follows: TGCGCCAGCAGCTATGAACAGGGGAACACTGAAGCTTTCTTT. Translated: CASSYEQGNTEAFF.

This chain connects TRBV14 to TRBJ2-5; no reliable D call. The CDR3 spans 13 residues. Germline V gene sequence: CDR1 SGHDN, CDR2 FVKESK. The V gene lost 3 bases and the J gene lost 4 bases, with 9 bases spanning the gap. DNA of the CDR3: TGTGCCAGCAGCCAGCAATTTACAGAGACCCAGTACTTC. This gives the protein CASSQQFTETQYF.

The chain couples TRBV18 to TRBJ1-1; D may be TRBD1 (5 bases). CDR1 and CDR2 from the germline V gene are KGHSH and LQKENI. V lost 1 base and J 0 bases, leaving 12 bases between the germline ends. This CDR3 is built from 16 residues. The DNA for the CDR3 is TGTGCCAGCTCACCACTTATCGGGGGGATGAACACTGAAGCTTTCTTT. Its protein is CASSPLIGGMNTEAFF.

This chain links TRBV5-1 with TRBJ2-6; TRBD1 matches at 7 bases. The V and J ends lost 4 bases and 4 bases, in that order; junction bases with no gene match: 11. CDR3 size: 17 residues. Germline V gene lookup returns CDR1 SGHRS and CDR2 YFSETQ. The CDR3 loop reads CASSEGQPSGGANVLTF. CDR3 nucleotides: TGCGCCAGCAGCGAGGGACAGCCCTCTGGGGGGGCCAACGTCCTGACTTTC.

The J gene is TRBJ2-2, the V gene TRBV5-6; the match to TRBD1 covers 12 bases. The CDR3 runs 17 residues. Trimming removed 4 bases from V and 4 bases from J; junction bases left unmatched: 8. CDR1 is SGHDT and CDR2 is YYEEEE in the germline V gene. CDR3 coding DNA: TGTGCCAGCAGCAAAGGGACAGGGGGCGCGGGCACCGGGGAGCTGTTTTTT. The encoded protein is CASSKGTGGAGTGELFF.

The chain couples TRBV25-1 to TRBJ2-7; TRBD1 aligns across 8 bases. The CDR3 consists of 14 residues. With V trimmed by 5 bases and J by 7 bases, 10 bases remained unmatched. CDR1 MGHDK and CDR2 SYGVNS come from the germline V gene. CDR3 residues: CASSQGAPYREQYF. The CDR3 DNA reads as TGTGCCAGCAGTCAGGGGGCCCCTTATCGGGAGCAGTACTTC.

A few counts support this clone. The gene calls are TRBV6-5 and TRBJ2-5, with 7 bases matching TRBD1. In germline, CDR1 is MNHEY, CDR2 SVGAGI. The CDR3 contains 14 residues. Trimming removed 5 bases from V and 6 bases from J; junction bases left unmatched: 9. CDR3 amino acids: CASSPTRGSQTQYF. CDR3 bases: TGTGCCAGCAGTCCCACCAGGGGGTCACAGACCCAGTACTTC.

The CDR3 coding sequence is TGTGCCAGCTCACCACAGCGACAGCCCTATGGCTACACCTTC. This codes for CASSPQRQPYGYTF. The gene calls are TRBV18 and TRBJ1-2; possibly TRBD1 for D (5 bases). Trimming stripped 1 base from V and 4 bases from J, with 10 bases between. The germline V gene has CDR1 KGHSH and CDR2 LQKENI. This CDR3 contains 14 residues.

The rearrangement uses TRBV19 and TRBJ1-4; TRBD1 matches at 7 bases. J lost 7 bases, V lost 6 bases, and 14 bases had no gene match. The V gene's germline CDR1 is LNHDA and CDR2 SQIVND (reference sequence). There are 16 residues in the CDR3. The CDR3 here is CASSIPLGQGGEKLFF. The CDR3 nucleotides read TGTGCCAGTAGCATCCCCCTCGGGCAGGGGGGTGAAAAACTGTTTTTT.

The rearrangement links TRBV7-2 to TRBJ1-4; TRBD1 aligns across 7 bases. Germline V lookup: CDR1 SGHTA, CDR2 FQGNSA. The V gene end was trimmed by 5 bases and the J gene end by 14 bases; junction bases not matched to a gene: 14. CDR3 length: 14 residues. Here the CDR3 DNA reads TGTGCCAGCAGCGTGATGTCGGTGTCAGGGGGGCTGTTTTTT. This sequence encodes CASSVMSVSGGLFF.